A single sample is the source of the 3 T cell receptor beta chains below, sequenced in a study of T cell repertoires in cytomegalovirus infection. TCRdb used MiXCR to reprocess the reads, holding one entry per CDR3 protein. The data show about 310,000 distinct CDR3 sequences, roughly 25% seen once. These receptors have no known antigen. The sequences come from cultured PBMCs, collected from culture after CMV antigen stimulation. These receptors came from a human donor in good health (CMV status not recorded). Some clones in this sample may be carry-over from other donors' samples.

The CDR3 nucleotides read TGTGCCAGCAGCTTAGGGGGCGGGCCCTCTAATGAGCAGTTCTTC. This sequence encodes CASSLGGGPSNEQFF. The genes are TRBV7-3 and TRBJ2-1; a possible D gene is TRBD1 (6 bases). CDR1 and CDR2 from the germline V gene are SGHTA and FQGTGA. The CDR3 contains 15 residues. Trimming took off 2 bases at V and 7 bases at J, with 15 bases between the two ends.

The table lists this clonotype with a few counts. The chain links TRBV6-6 to TRBJ1-5; TRBD1 matches 9 bases. Germline V CDR1 and CDR2: MNHNY, SVGAGI (reference sequence). J gave up 7 bases and V 1 base, and 14 bases lay outside the gene matches. CDR3 length equals 18 residues. CDR3 sequence: CASSYFRTGAPPGQPQHF. Written as DNA, the CDR3 is TGTGCCAGCAGTTACTTCAGGACAGGGGCGCCTCCGGGACAGCCCCAGCATTTT.

The V and J genes are TRBV10-3 and TRBJ1-1; TRBD1 aligns across 7 bases. Germline values: CDR1 ENHRY, CDR2 SYGVKD. The CDR3 covers 15 residues. After removal of 3 bases from V and 0 bases from J, the junction contained 4 bases not matched to a gene. The CDR3 DNA sequence: TGTGCCATCAGTGATTGGGGGACAGTGAACACTGAAGCTTTCTTT. Translating it yields CAISDWGTVNTEAFF.